This T cell receptor (beta chain) was sequenced during a study of shared clonotypes between healthy human individuals (dated by TCRdb to the early 2020s). Background on the whole study: A couple of women and three men aged 18 to 49 years were included in the cohort. Between about 0.94 and 8.9 billion PBMCs per donor were obtained by leukapheresis. For each donor, CD4 naive and CD4 memory were each given three plates, CD8 naive was given two plates, and CD8 memory was given one plate. To estimate repertoire size and how much clonotype sharing occurs between individuals, the study deeply sequenced the blood TCR repertoires of five healthy adults. Libraries were prepared and TCR repertoires were sequenced by different laboratories using diverse techniques, in order to increase sequencing depth and limit assay-specific biases. Broader findings and caveats from the paper: Naive subsets generally had larger estimated clonotype richness than memory subsets did. The genetic and exposure-history diversity represented was limited by the small number of donors. Compared with non-shared clonotypes, the clonotypes found in all four sorted-subset donors had higher generation probabilities. Approximately 5% of naive CD4, 3.5% of naive CD8, around 2.3% of memory CD4, and 0.4% of memory CD8 clonotypes were shared across four donors. Even with the large sequencing depth, rarefaction of the sorted-subset datasets indicated that sequencing was incomplete. Pairwise subsampling led to the expectation that sequencing depth would affect the degree of clonotype sharing among donors. Sampling was limited to blood, and TCR repertoires in tissue likely differ from TCR repertoires in blood.

From its cysteine to its phenylalanine, the CDR3 spans 14 amino acids. Left in the record is the CDR3 DNA by itself, 42 bases read in frame from the first base. From a lookup of the germline V gene, CDR1 and CDR2 are SGHTA and FQGNSA. V is clipped by 4 bases and J by 2 bases, and the sequence between their germline boundaries is 9 bases long. Healthy HIV-negative adults with no recently reported acute infections or vaccinations were included as donors. Every donor was a Caucasian adult residing in Nashville, Tennessee, USA. CD4+ T cells were enriched through magnetic negative selection, after which naive cells were positively selected on CD45RA and the remaining negative fraction served as the memory subset. Blood was collected by leukapheresis, and PBMCs were isolated by Ficoll-Histopaque density gradient centrifugation and then cryopreserved in liquid nitrogen vapor phase. Analytical flow cytometry was used to check the purity and quantity of each magnetically sorted T cell population. Each sorted fraction had its genomic DNA isolated and then quantified by UV absorbance on a Nanodrop 2000c.

TCR CDR3 regions were amplified from genomic DNA by multiplex PCR using the deep immunoSEQ assay. Extracted genomic DNA from each cell subset was spread evenly across all wells of several immunoSEQ 96-well plates, with each plate serving as a replicate. For sorted subsets, 200 to 250 ng genomic DNA, equal to 25,000 to 35,000 T cell genomes, was loaded into each replicate PCR. Purified libraries were quantified with a Qubit 3.0 fluorometer, sized on a Bioanalyzer 2100, and re-quantified with the KAPA Library Quantification kit. Every immunoSEQ 96-well plate was sequenced on a separate single-read 150-cycle Illumina NextSeq 550 flow cell. Concerning the study's data processing: The immunoSEQ output contained only junctional sequences without quality scores, so filtering could not match that applied to full-length reads. Sequences were annotated with PyIR, a Python wrapper for IgBLAST v1.9, and V/J genes and CDR3 were assigned using IMGT germline references. Reads were removed for weak V/J assignments (E-value above 1e-6), missing CDR3, stop codons, out-of-frame junctions, or ambiguous translated residues. V3J clonotypes were defined by identical inferred V gene, J gene, and CDR3 amino acid sequence. Percentage overlap between repertoires was computed as shared unique clonotypes divided by the size of the smaller repertoire. Richness of each repertoire was evaluated using RTK rarefaction, the Chao1 estimator, and Recon v2.1 estimates of unobserved clonotypes. For all TCRbeta clonotypes obtained by the gDNA method from four donors, generation probabilities were computed with OLGA. Here the immuneACCESS table is served through TCRdb, limited to in-frame sequences with V and J called. Missing clones are a known gap in these copies; in checked studies unresolved V genes cover under half, and the rest lacks a known reason. V, J and clone size were drawn from that table, and D and trimming were deduced from the DNA. This sample comprises about 960,000 clones, over 75% of them detected only once. The top ten hold nearly 1.5% of the sample.

This clone was seen ten or more times. Its antigen has not been determined. The input lacks base qualities; no much larger clone sits a single base away. Source material: memory CD4+ T cells sorted from blood. Read against the paper, the sample's cell subset or site label means: CD45RA-negative fraction. The clonotype comes from a man in his late teens or twenties in good health. The chain is encoded by TRBV7-2 joined to TRBJ1-5; the D gene is possibly TRBD1, with 6 bases matching. The nucleotides are TGTGCCAGCAGCTCGCGGACAGGCAATCAGCCCCAGCATTTT. It translates as CASSSRTGNQPQHF.